The 7 T cell receptor beta chains in this list originate from one sample, sequenced in a study of blood T cells in healthy people across ages. The authors ran a second PCR of about 6 to 12 cycles using a sample-barcoded 5' primer and a J-beta primer mix. TCRdb called the 5' RACE reads again in MiXCR, with one record for every CDR3 protein. This table holds 800,000 to 950,000 distinct CDR3 sequences, approximately 32% found once. The data also belong to a second study, concerning T cells of mothers and their children.

What was sequenced was blood. These receptors all come from a middle-aged woman in good health.

This chain connects TRBV28 to TRBJ1-1, with 9 bases identical to TRBD1. The germline CDR1 and CDR2 sequences are MDHEN and SYDVKM. V trimming: 7 bases; J trimming: 5 bases; junction bases outside the gene matches: 8. The CDR3 totals 14 residues. CDR3 in DNA: TGTGCCAGCAACGAACAGGGGGCGCTGACTGAAGCTTTCTTT. It codes for CASNEQGALTEAFF.

This clonotype was observed a few times. V and J are TRBV20-1 and TRBJ2-7, with D possibly TRBD2 on 5 matching bases. Germline V gene lookup returns CDR1 DFQATT and CDR2 SNEGSKA (reference sequence). V was shortened by 6 bases and J by 4 bases, with 22 bases between the two germline ends. CDR3 length equals 15 residues. In DNA, the CDR3 is TGCAGTGCGAGTGGCCCCGGGGAAGGGATATACGAGCAGTACTTC. It encodes CSASGPGEGIYEQYF.

The rearrangement links TRBV12-3 or TRBV12-4 to TRBJ1-1; no clear D. V lost 5 bases and J lost 3, with 16 bases in between. The CDR3 spans 15 residues. This CDR3 is CASSRHSRMDTEAFF. Here the CDR3 DNA reads TGTGCCAGCAGTCGGCACAGCCGAATGGACACTGAAGCTTTCTTT.

This clonotype has just a few counts. V usage is TRBV5-1 and J usage is TRBJ2-3; D may be TRBD1 or TRBD2 (5 bases each). Germline values: CDR1 SGHRS, CDR2 YFSETQ. V lost 5 bases, J lost 2 bases, and 12 bases lay in between. CDR3 length equals 14 residues. CDR3 amino acids: CASRWDGITDTQYF. In DNA, the CDR3 is TGCGCCAGCAGATGGGACGGAATCACAGATACGCAGTATTTT.

In this sample, this clonotype turned up many times. The chain recombines TRBV10-3 with TRBJ2-7; D unclear. The V end was cut by 5 bases, the J end by 4 bases, with 6 bases between. The CDR3 is 11 amino acids. Per germline, CDR1 ENHRY and CDR2 SYGVKD. CDR3 sequence reads: CAISSQYEQYF. CDR3 DNA: TGTGCCATCAGTTCCCAGTACGAGCAGTACTTC.

The rearrangement joins TRBV12-3 or TRBV12-4 to TRBJ2-1, with 9 bases aligning to TRBD1. The CDR3 is 15 residues long. Unmatched junction bases numbered 12, after V lost 7 bases and J lost 8 bases. CDR3 protein: CASTLKAQGADEQFF. CDR3 DNA: TGTGCCAGCACCCTCAAGGCACAGGGGGCAGATGAGCAGTTCTTC.

The chain is built from TRBV5-1 and TRBJ2-3; 7 bases fit TRBD2. The CDR3 is made up of 14 amino acids. The junction had 6 bases not matched to a gene; V was cut back by 5 bases and J by 3 bases. Germline values: CDR1 SGHRS, CDR2 YFSETQ. CDR3 loop: CASRRGGGTDTQYF. The CDR3 coding sequence is TGCGCCAGCAGGCGCGGGGGTGGGACAGATACGCAGTATTTT. Filled out from reference TRBV5-1 and TRBJ2-3, the complete variable domain reads KAGVTQTPRYLIKTRGQQVTLSCSPISGHRSVSWYQQTPGQGLQFLFEYFSETQRNKGNFPGRFSGRQFSNSRSEMNVSTLELGDSALYLCASRRGGGTDTQYFGPGTRLTVL.